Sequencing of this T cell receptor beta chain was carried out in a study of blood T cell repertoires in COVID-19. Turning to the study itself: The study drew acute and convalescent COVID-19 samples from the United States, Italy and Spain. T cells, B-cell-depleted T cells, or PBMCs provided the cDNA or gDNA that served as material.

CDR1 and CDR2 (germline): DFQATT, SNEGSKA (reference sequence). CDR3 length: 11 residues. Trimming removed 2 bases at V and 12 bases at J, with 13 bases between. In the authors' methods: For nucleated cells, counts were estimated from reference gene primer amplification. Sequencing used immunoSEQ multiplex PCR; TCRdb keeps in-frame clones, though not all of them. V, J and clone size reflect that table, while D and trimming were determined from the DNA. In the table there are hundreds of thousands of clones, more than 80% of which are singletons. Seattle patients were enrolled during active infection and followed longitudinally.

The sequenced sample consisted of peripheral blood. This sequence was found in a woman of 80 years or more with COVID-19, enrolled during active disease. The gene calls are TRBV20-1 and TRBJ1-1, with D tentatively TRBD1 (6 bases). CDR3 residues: CSARTQGLTFF. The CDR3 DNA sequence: TGCAGTGCTAGAACCCAGGGGTTAACTTTCTTT.